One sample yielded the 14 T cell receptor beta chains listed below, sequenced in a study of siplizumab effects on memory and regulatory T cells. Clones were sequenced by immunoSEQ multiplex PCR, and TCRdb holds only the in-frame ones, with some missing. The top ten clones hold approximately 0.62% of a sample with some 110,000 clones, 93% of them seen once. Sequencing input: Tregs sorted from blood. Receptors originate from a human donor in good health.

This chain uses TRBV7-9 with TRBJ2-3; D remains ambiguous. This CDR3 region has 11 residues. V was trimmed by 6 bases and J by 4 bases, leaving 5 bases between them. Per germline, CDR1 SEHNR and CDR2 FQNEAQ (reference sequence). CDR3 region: CASRLSDTQYF. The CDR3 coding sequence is TGTGCCAGCAGACTCTCAGATACGCAGTATTTT.

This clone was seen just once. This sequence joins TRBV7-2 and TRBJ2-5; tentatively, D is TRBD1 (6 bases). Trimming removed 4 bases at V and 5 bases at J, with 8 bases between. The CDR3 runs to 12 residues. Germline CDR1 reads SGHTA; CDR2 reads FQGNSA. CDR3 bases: TGTGCCAGCAGCTCAACAGGGGAGACCCAGTACTTC. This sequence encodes CASSSTGETQYF.

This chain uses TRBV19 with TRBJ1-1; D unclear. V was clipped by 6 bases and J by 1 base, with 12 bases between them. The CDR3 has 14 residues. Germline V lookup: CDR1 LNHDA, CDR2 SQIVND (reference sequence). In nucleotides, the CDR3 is TGTGCCAGTAGCCGCTTTTCAGGGAACACTGAAGCTTTCTTT. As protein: CASSRFSGNTEAFF.

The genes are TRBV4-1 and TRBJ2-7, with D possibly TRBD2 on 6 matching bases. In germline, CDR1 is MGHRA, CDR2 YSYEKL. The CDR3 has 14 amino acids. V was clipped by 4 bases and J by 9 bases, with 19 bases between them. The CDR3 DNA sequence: TGCGCCAGCAGCCCGACGCCGGGGGTTAACACGCAGTACTTC. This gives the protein CASSPTPGVNTQYF.

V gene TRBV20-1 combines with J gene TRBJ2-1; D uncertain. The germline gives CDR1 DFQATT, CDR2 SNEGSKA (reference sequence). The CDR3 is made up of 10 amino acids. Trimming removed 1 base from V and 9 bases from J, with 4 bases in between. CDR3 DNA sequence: TGCAGTGCTAGAGTGGGTGAGCAGTTCTTC. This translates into CSARVGEQFF.

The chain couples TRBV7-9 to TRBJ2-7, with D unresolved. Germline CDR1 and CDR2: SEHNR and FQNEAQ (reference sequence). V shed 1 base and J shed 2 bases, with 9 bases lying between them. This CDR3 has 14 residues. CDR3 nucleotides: TGTGCCAGCAGCTTAGTCCCCAGGACCTACGAGCAGTACTTC. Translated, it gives CASSLVPRTYEQYF.

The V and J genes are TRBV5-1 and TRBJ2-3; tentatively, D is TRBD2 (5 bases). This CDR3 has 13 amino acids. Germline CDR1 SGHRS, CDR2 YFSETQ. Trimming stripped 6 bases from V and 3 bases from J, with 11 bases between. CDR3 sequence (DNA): TGCGCCAGCACAGGACGGGGAACAGATACGCAGTATTTT. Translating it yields CASTGRGTDTQYF.

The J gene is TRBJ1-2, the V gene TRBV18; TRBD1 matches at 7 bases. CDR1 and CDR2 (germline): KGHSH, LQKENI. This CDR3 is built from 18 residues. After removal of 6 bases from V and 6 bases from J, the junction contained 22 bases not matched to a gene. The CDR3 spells CASSLRIFRDSKSNGYTF. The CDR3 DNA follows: TGTGCCAGCTCTCTCAGGATATTTCGGGACAGCAAGAGCAATGGCTACACCTTC.

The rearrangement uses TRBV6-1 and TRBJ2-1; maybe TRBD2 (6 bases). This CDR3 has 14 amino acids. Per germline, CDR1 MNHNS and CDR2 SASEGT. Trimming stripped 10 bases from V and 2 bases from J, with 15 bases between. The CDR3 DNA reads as TGTGCCACCATTCATAGCGGTGCCTACAATGAGCAGTTCTTC. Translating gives CATIHSGAYNEQFF.

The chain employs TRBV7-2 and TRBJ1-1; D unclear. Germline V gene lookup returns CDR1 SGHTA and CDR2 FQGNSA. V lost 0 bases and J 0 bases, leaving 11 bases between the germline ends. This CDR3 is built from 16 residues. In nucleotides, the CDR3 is TGTGCCAGCAGCTTAGCCTTCCAGAAGCTGAACACTGAAGCTTTCTTT. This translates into CASSLAFQKLNTEAFF.

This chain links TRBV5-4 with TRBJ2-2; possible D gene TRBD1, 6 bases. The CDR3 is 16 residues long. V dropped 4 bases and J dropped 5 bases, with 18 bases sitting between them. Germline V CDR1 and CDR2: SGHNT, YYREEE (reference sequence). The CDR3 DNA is TGTGCCAGCAGCACTGACAGGAGAAGAACAACCGGGGAGCTGTTTTTT. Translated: CASSTDRRRTTGELFF.

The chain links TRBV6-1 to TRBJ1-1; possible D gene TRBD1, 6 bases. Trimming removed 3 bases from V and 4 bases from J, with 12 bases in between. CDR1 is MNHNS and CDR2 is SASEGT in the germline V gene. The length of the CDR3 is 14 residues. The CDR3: CASSDNRVSTEAFF. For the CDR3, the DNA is TGTGCCAGCAGTGATAACAGGGTATCCACTGAAGCTTTCTTT.

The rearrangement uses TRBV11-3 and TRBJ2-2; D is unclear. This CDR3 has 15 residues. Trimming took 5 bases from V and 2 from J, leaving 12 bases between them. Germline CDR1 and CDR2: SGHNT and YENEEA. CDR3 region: CASSARAVNTGELFF. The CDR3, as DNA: TGTGCCAGCAGCGCCCGGGCTGTCAACACCGGGGAGCTGTTTTTT.

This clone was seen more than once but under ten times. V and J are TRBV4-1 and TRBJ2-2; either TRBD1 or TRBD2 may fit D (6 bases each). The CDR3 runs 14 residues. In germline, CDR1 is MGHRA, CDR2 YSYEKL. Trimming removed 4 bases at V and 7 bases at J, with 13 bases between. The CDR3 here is CASSPRGVGGELFF. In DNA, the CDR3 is TGCGCCAGCAGCCCGAGGGGGGTTGGCGGGGAGCTGTTTTTT.